A single sample is the source of the 10 T cell receptor beta chains below, sequenced in a study of cytomegalovirus exposure and HLA in healthy donors. PCR was performed using 60 Vbeta and 13 Jbeta primers. Using immunoSEQ multiplex PCR, the repertoire was profiled, and TCRdb retains in-frame clones only, with some absent. The sample has 150,000 to 200,000 clones; just under 85% are singletons. Sequencing input: PBMCs. The origin of the receptors is a girl aged 10-17 years in good health and CMV-seropositive.

The gene calls are TRBV2 and TRBJ2-7; 7 bases match TRBD1. V lost 2 bases to trimming and J lost 6 bases; unmatched junction nucleotides: 7. The germline V gene encodes CDR1 SNHLY and CDR2 FYNNEI. This CDR3 is 14 amino acids long. CDR3 in amino acids: CASSETKPGGEQYF. In DNA form, the CDR3 reads TGTGCCAGCAGTGAAACAAAACCAGGGGGCGAGCAGTACTTC. The full variable domain, completed using reference TRBV2 and TRBJ2-7, is EPEVTQTPSHQVTQMGQEVILRCVPISNHLYFYWYRQILGQKVEFLVSFYNNEISEKSEIFDDQFSVERPDGSNFTLKIRSTKLEDSAMYFCASSETKPGGEQYFGPGTRLTVT.

The V gene is TRBV2, the J gene TRBJ1-1; D is undetermined. The CDR3 runs 20 residues. Germline assignment: CDR1 SNHLY and CDR2 FYNNEI. Trimming stripped 0 bases from V and 4 bases from J, with 27 bases between. Written as DNA, the CDR3 is TGTGCCAGCAGTGAAGCGCTTCGGGGAGCCCAAGTTAAGGCGGGCACTGAAGCTTTCTTT. This gives the protein CASSEALRGAQVKAGTEAFF.

CDR3 bases: TGTGCCAGCAGTGGGGGAGGGACAGGGGTATATCAGCCCCAGCATTTT. It encodes CASSGGGTGVYQPQHF. The rearrangement joins TRBV2 to TRBJ1-5; 10 nucleotides agree with TRBD1. The length of the CDR3 is 16 residues. The germline CDR1 and CDR2 sequences are SNHLY and FYNNEI. Trimming at V came to 4 bases and at J to 5 bases, leaving 8 bases not matched to a gene.

The V call is TRBV7-3, the J call TRBJ1-1; the D gene is possibly TRBD1 (5 bases). This CDR3 is built from 14 residues. Germline-derived CDR1 and CDR2 are SGHTA and FQGTGA. V was shortened by 4 bases and J by 2 bases, with 11 bases between the two germline ends. CDR3: CASSSGVGNTEAFF. CDR3 nucleotides: TGTGCCAGCAGCTCGGGGGTCGGTAACACTGAAGCTTTCTTT.

The rearrangement uses TRBV10-1 and TRBJ1-3; D might be TRBD1 (5 bases). Germline values: CDR1 WNHNN, CDR2 SYGVQD (reference sequence). The V end was cut by 6 bases, the J end by 2 bases, with 14 bases between. The CDR3 length is 15 residues. CDR3 coding DNA: TGCGCCAGCAGCAGGGATACTAACGCTGGAAACACCATATATTTT. As protein: CASSRDTNAGNTIYF.

This clone was counted a single time. This chain connects TRBV4-1 to TRBJ1-5; weak D call: TRBD1 (5 bases). V was cut by 0 bases and J by 4 bases, with 7 bases left in between. The CDR3 extends over 14 amino acids. Germline V CDR1 and CDR2: MGHRA, YSYEKL. The CDR3 spells CASSQETANQPQHF. CDR3 sequence (DNA): TGCGCCAGCAGCCAAGAGACAGCGAATCAGCCCCAGCATTTT.

The rearrangement uses TRBV9 and TRBJ1-1; unclear D gene. CDR3 size: 15 residues. Germline V CDR1 and CDR2: SGDLS, YYNGEE. The V end was cut by 4 bases, the J end by 1 base, with 14 bases between. CDR3 nucleotide sequence: TGTGCCAGCAGCCAGCGAGCCAGCCCGAACACTGAAGCTTTCTTT. Translated, it gives CASSQRASPNTEAFF.

This chain uses TRBV13 with TRBJ1-2; a weak D match, TRBD1 (6 bases). Germline-derived CDR1 and CDR2 are PRHDT and FYEKMQ (reference sequence). V lost 0 bases, J lost 3 bases, and 11 bases lay in between. The CDR3 consists of 15 residues. The DNA of the CDR3 is TGTGCCAGCAGCTTAGGGGACAGATCCCACTATGGCTACACCTTC. Protein product: CASSLGDRSHYGYTF.

This clone was observed a few times. The chain recombines TRBV10-3 with TRBJ1-2, with 9 positions matching TRBD1. From germline, CDR1 is ENHRY and CDR2 SYGVKD. The CDR3 has 15 amino acids. V shed 3 bases, J shed 6 bases, and the junction held 8 bases outside the gene matches. In DNA form, the CDR3 reads TGTGCCATCAGTGAACGTACCGACAGGGGGGATGGCTACACCTTC. The encoded protein is CAISERTDRGDGYTF.

The V and J genes are TRBV10-3 and TRBJ2-3; TRBD2 might be the D (6 bases). The germline gives CDR1 ENHRY, CDR2 SYGVKD. This CDR3 has 14 amino acids. The V and J ends lost 4 bases and 1 base respectively, with 9 bases between them. CDR3 bases: TGTGCCATCAGTGGGACGGGGGGCACAGATACGCAGTATTTT. Translating it yields CAISGTGGTDTQYF.